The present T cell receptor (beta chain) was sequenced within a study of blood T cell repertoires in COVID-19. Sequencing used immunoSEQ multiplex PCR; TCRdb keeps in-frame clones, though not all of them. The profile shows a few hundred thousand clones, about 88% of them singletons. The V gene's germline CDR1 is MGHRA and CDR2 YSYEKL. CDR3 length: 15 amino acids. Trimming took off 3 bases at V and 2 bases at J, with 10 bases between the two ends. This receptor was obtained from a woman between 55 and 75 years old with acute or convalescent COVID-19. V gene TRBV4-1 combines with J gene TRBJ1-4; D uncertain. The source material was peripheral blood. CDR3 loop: CASSQVGFTNEKLFF. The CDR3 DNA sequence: TGCGCCAGCAGCCAGGTCGGGTTCACTAATGAAAAACTGTTTTTT.